This T cell receptor beta chain originates from a study of OX40 agonist ivuxolimab in advanced cancers. At the level of the whole study: Ivuxolimab, which targeted the costimulatory receptor OX40 (CD134), was an agonistic, fully human IgG2 monoclonal antibody. The paper describes the monotherapy dose-escalation part (N of about 50 patients) of the phase I trial of ivuxolimab. Prior anti-PD-1, anti-PD-L1 or anti-CTLA-4 therapy was permitted, and checkpoint inhibitors had been received by less than 45% of dose-escalation patients. Intravenous ivuxolimab was administered to patients every 2 weeks at six dose levels: 0.01, 0.1, 0.3, 1.5, 3 and 10 mg/kg. Of the approximately 50 patients in dose escalation, some 20 had hepatocellular carcinoma, about 15 had melanoma, 9 had renal cell carcinoma and 9 had head and neck cancer. Partial responses occurred in three dose-escalation patients: two with cutaneous melanoma and one with hepatocellular carcinoma. The dose-escalation cohort was over 70% male with a mean age of approximately 60 years, ranging from roughly 20 to 80. The purpose of peripheral TCRbeta sequencing was to test whether ivuxolimab changed TCR sequence diversity and led to clonal T-cell expansion.

Patients with autoimmune disease history or receiving systemic immunosuppression were excluded from the trial. Peripheral blood for TCR sequencing was collected from all dose cohorts at baseline, on cycle 4 day 1, and on cycle 7 day 1. Samples were obtained from an open-label, multicenter, first-in-human phase I dose-escalation trial of ivuxolimab. Adults with locally advanced or metastatic head and neck squamous cell, hepatocellular, melanoma or renal cell carcinoma were enrolled in the trial. Before TCR sequencing, CD4+ T cells and CD8+ T cells from peripheral blood were sorted into separate populations. The CDR3 numbers 11 residues from cysteine through phenylalanine. This entry keeps only the CDR3 DNA: 33 bases, framed from base 1. CDR1 is given as LNHDA and CDR2 as SQIVND, both from the germline V gene (reference sequence). V lost 5 bases and J lost 2 bases; the stretch between them is 3 bases long.

Comments on this clone: Its cognate antigen has yet to be identified. Nothing much larger sits one base from this clone, and base qualities are not available. Other nucleotide sequences in the sample specify the same CDR3.

Results the study describes overall, beyond this receptor: On average, CD8+ T cells showed more expanded clones than CD4+ T cells after ivuxolimab. Clonal expansion of both CD4+ and CD8+ blood T cells was observed from baseline to week 6 at doses 0.1 to 3.0 mg/kg. Low levels of normalized T-cell clonal expansion were also seen in some patients who did not respond. In the 0.1-3.0 mg/kg groups, partial responders had among the lowest normalized peripheral clonal expansion, particularly in CD8+ T cells. Which antigens the clonally expanded peripheral T cells were specific for was not determined.

For sequencing of the TCRbeta CDR3 region, genomic DNA was extracted from the sorted cells. TCRbeta CDR3 regions were sequenced using the immunoSEQ Assay. Here the immuneACCESS table is served through TCRdb, limited to in-frame sequences with V and J called. Missing clones are a known gap in these copies; in checked studies unresolved V genes cover under half, and the rest lacks a known reason. The table for this sample lists about 67,000 clones; 84% of them were counted only once. In total, the top ten clones hold 2.4% of the sample. The sample consisted of CD4+ or CD8+ T cells sorted from blood, taken in a trial of the OX40 agonist ivuxolimab. The rearrangement joined TRBV19 to TRBJ2-5, with no reliable assignment of the D segment. This sequence was found in an adult with an advanced solid tumor such as melanoma, head and neck, liver or kidney cancer. CDR3 loop: CASSAQETQYF. The DNA sequence is as follows: TGTGCCAGTAGTGCACAAGAGACCCAGTACTTC.